This T cell receptor (beta chain) was recovered during a study of blood T cell repertoires in COVID-19. Across the whole study: In each case, the material was cDNA or gDNA derived from T cells, B-cell-depleted T cells, or PBMCs.

Per germline, CDR1 SGHVS and CDR2 FQNEAQ. The CDR3 spans 12 residues. This clone was recorded a few times. Measured with immunoSEQ multiplex PCR; TCRdb has only the in-frame clones, and not every one. Of around 170,000 clones listed, 84% are singletons. The chain has TRBV7-8 and TRBJ2-7; possibly TRBD2 for D (5 bases). Specimen: peripheral blood. This receptor was obtained from a man younger than 40 with active or convalescent COVID-19. The DNA of the CDR3 is TGTGCCAGCAGCCCGGACTCCTTCGAGCAGTACGTC. Translating it yields CASSPDSFEQYV.